This T cell receptor (beta chain) was recorded in a study of Ad26.COV2.S vaccination and SARS-CoV-2 variants. This table comes from immunoSEQ multiplex PCR, and its TCRdb copy is limited to in-frame clones, with some not included. In the table there are about 350,000 clones, 88% of which are singletons. Note on this clone: Its target is not known.

Study-level points and caveats: Relative to placebo recipients, vaccine recipients exhibited elevated spike-specific TCR breadth.

Germline CDR1 and CDR2: MNHEY and SMNVEV (reference sequence). The CDR3 loop spans 14 amino acids. Trimming left V 7 bases short and J 4 bases short, with 14 bases between. The treatment is: some 19 received Ad26.COV2.S at low or high dose, single or two shots; 5 received placebo; per-sample allocation not given. Vaccine and placebo recipients were sampled on day 63 after the first injection. Whoever gave the sample was an adult aged 18-55 years in Boston. This TCR came from a person aged 18 to 59 who received the Ad26.COV2.S COVID-19 vaccine or a placebo. The sample in question was peripheral blood, obtained in a trial of Ad26.COV2.S vaccine versus placebo. The chain joins TRBV27 to TRBJ1-5, with D possibly matching TRBD1 (5 bases). CDR3 nucleotide sequence: TGTGCCAGCACCCCCCTCGGGGCAAATCAGCCCCAGCATTTT. Encoded protein: CASTPLGANQPQHF.